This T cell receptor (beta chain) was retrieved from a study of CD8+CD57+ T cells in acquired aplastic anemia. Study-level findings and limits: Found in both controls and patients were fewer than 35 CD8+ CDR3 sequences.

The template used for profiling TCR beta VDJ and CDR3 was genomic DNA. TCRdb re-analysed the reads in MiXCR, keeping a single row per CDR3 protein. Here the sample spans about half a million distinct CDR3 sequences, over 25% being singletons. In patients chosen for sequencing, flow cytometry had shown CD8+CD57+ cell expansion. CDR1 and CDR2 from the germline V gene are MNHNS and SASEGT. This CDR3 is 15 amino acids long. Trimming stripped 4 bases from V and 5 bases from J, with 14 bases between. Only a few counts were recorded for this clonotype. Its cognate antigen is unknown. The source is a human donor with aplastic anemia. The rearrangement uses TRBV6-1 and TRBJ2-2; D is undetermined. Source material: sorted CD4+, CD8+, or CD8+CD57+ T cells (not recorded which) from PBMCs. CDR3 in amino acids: CASSGTMWDTGELFF. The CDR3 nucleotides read TGTGCCAGCAGTGGCACAATGTGGGATACCGGGGAGCTGTTTTTT.